This T cell receptor (beta chain) was sequenced in a study of blood T cell repertoires in COVID-19 (dated by TCRdb to the early 2020s). As for the study more broadly: Samples from collaborators originated in the United States, Italy and Spain and spanned both the acute and convalescent phases of COVID-19. The material from the prospective study consisted of cDNA or gDNA derived from T cells, B-cell-depleted T cells, or PBMCs. Subjects who had been exposed to COVID-19, were actively infected with it, or had recovered from it provided the deeply sampled blood TCRbeta repertoires that made up the dataset. The repertoires were made available in a free public database intended to serve as a resource for research on the immune response to SARS-CoV-2. Samples were obtained from the ongoing ImmuneRACE study (first 160 participants) and from approximately 1,200 subjects provided by 6 global collaborators. Nearly every sample came with metadata listing a de-identified subject ID, COVID-19 status, age in years and sex. Where available, HLA class I and class II types were obtained from metadata supplied by the sample provider rather than from assay-based typing.

Each collaborating institution followed its own protocols to collect whole blood in K2EDTA tubes. Collaborator samples were shipped for TCRbeta analysis as frozen whole blood, isolated PBMCs, or DNA extracted from either sample type. TCRbeta CDR3 regions were amplified from genomic DNA using the immunoSEQ Assay, a bias-controlled multiplex PCR. In the original analysis: Nucleated cell counts per sample were estimated from amplification of reference gene primers within the assay. Sequence reads were collapsed and filtered to measure the absolute abundance of every unique TCRbeta CDR3 rearrangement. For each sample, productive Simpson clonality was calculated as the square root of Simpson's diversity index over productive rearrangements. Not all clones reach the TCRdb copy of this immuneACCESS table, which keeps in-frame sequences only. Checked studies attribute under half of the gap to unresolved V genes and leave the rest unexplained. V and J calls and clone size are copied from that table; D and trimming were computed from the DNA. The sample table holds around 200,000 clones, of which over 75% were seen once. Of the sample, approximately 6.1% falls within the top ten clones.

The paper's findings and limits, for the study overall: The quantity of clinical and demographic metadata differed by source and by participant and was supplied without curation.

Concerning this clone itself: Its recognized antigen is unknown. Per-nucleotide qualities are absent, and no much larger clonotype sits a single base away.

V and J are truncated by 2 bases and 7 bases respectively, leaving an intervening sequence of 8 bases. According to the germline V gene, CDR1 reads SQVTM and CDR2 reads ANQGSEA. From the cysteine up to the phenylalanine, the CDR3 has a length of 11 residues. The CDR3 DNA has 33 bases and is translated from base 1. The sequence links TRBV29-1 to TRBJ1-2, with TRBD1 perhaps the D gene, on 5 matching bases. The TCR sequence derives from an older man with acute or convalescent COVID-19. The material sequenced was peripheral blood. CDR3 reads: CSVEQGSGYTF. The nucleotides read TGCAGCGTTGAACAGGGTAGTGGCTACACCTTC.